This passage covers 21 T cell receptor beta chains from one sample sequenced in a study of cytomegalovirus exposure and HLA in healthy donors (dated by TCRdb to about 2017). Preparation of the library involved the immunoSEQ multiplex PCR assay. For the multiplex PCR, a mixture combining 60 forward primers for TCR Vbeta segments and 13 reverse primers for TCR Jbeta segments was used. TCRdb limited this immuneACCESS table to in-frame rearrangements with V and J called. A share of clones is missing; checked studies link under half to unresolved V genes, and the rest is unexplained. This sample gives 55,000 to 75,000 clones in total; around 69% of them show up just once. The ten largest clones represent around 10% of the sample. Material for sequencing was PBMCs. Receptor source: a human donor in good health.

The gene calls are TRBV2 and TRBJ1-2; D gene unclear. In germline, CDR1 is SNHLY, CDR2 FYNNEI. V was shortened by 2 bases and J by 7 bases, with 11 bases between the two germline ends. The CDR3 is 13 amino acids. The CDR3 coding sequence is TGTGCCAGCAGTGAACAGCGTCCGCTTGGCTACACCTTC. Its translation is CASSEQRPLGYTF.

V and J are TRBV6-5 and TRBJ1-3, with 9 bases that match TRBD1. This CDR3 contains 14 residues. Germline assignment: CDR1 MNHEY and CDR2 SVGAGI. The V segment lost 9 bases and the J segment 3 bases; nucleotides outside the gene matches: 6. The DNA of the CDR3 is TGTGCCAGTGCCACAGGGGGCGGTGGAAACACCATATATTTT. This gives the protein CASATGGGGNTIYF.

The V gene is TRBV6-6, the J gene TRBJ1-5, with D possibly matching TRBD1 (6 bases). Trimming cost V 8 bases and J 7 bases, with 12 bases left between them. The length of the CDR3 is 12 residues. The V gene's germline CDR1 is MNHNY and CDR2 SVGAGI (reference sequence). CDR3 sequence reads: CASVTGSQPQHF. DNA of the CDR3: TGTGCCAGCGTAACAGGGTCCCAGCCCCAGCATTTT.

This chain uses TRBV10-1 with TRBJ2-7, with TRBD2 identical over 7 bases. The CDR3 is 12 amino acids. Germline loops: CDR1 WNHNN, CDR2 SYGVQD (reference sequence). V dropped 8 bases and J dropped 5; count of bases not matched to a gene: 6. CDR3 nucleotides: TGCGCCAGCGGGAGGGTAGAAAACGAGCAGTACTTC. Translating it yields CASGRVENEQYF.

This clone appeared a single time. The V call is TRBV30, the J call TRBJ2-7, with D possibly being TRBD2 (5 bases). Germline V gives CDR1 GTSNPN, CDR2 SVGIG (reference sequence). The CDR3 runs to 14 residues. The V end was cut by 0 bases, the J end by 3 bases, with 12 bases between. The CDR3 DNA reads as TGTGCCTGGAGTGTACGCGGGTCCGTCTACGAGCAGTACTTC. Protein: CAWSVRGSVYEQYF. Complete variable domain (other parts from reference TRBV30 and TRBJ2-7): SQTIHQWPATLVQPVGSPLSLECTVEGTSNPNLYWYRQAAGRGLQLLFYSVGIGQISSEVPQNLSASRPQDRQFILSSKKLLLSDSGFYLCAWSVRGSVYEQYFGPGTRLTVT.

This clone was observed once. The chain recombines TRBV7-9 with TRBJ2-7; TRBD2 matches 7 bases. Germline CDR1 SEHNR, CDR2 FQNEAQ (reference sequence). CDR3 size: 13 residues. After removal of 1 base from V and 6 bases from J, the junction contained 3 bases not matched to a gene. The CDR3 DNA follows: TGTGCCAGCAGCTTAGAACTAGCGAGCGAGCAGTACTTC. It encodes CASSLELASEQYF.

This chain links TRBV28 with TRBJ1-2; D ambiguous. Trimming took off 2 bases at V and 7 bases at J, with 17 bases between the two ends. The CDR3 spans 15 residues. Germline CDR1 and CDR2: MDHEN and SYDVKM. The CDR3 loop is CASSLTHDTPGGYTF. CDR3 bases: TGTGCCAGCAGTTTAACTCATGACACTCCCGGTGGCTACACCTTC.

The chain combines TRBV18 with TRBJ2-5; TRBD2 agrees at 12 bases. Germline trimming cut 6 bases from V and 2 bases from J; bases unmatched to any gene: 7. The CDR3 contains 16 residues. Germline-derived CDR1 and CDR2 are KGHSH and LQKENI. In nucleotides, the CDR3 is TGTGCCAGCTCTCGGACTAGCGGGACGGCTCAAGAGACCCAGTACTTC. Its protein is CASSRTSGTAQETQYF.

The chain recombines TRBV6-5 with TRBJ1-4; 9 nucleotides match TRBD1. The CDR3 contains 14 residues. The junction had 6 bases not matched to a gene; V was cut back by 6 bases and J by 7 bases. Germline values: CDR1 MNHEY, CDR2 SVGAGI. The chain's CDR3 is CASRQTGGSEKLFF. The CDR3 bases are TGTGCCAGCAGACAGACAGGGGGGAGTGAAAAACTGTTTTTT.

The chain is built from TRBV11-2 and TRBJ2-7; possible D gene TRBD2, 5 bases. This CDR3 is built from 16 residues. Germline V lookup: CDR1 SGHAT, CDR2 FQNNGV. Trimming cost V 0 bases and J 5 bases, with 17 bases left between them. DNA for the CDR3: TGTGCCAGCAGCTTAGATATCTACCGGGCCGGGGACGAGCAGTACTTC. Its protein is CASSLDIYRAGDEQYF.

The chain uses TRBV30 and TRBJ2-1, with 9 positions matching TRBD1. CDR1 is GTSNPN and CDR2 is SVGIG in the germline V gene (reference sequence). The CDR3 contains 12 residues. After removal of 2 bases from V and 13 bases from J, the junction contained 6 bases not matched to a gene. The chain's CDR3 is CAWSLPGQGQFF. CDR3 in DNA: TGTGCCTGGAGTCTCCCGGGACAGGGTCAGTTCTTC.

This clone appeared once. The V gene is TRBV5-1, the J gene TRBJ1-1, with 7 nucleotides matching TRBD1. With V trimmed by 4 bases and J by 5 bases, 8 bases remained unmatched. Germline lookup yields CDR1 SGHRS and CDR2 YFSETQ. The CDR3 loop spans 14 amino acids. CDR3 protein: CASSTGQVGTEAFF. CDR3 nucleotide sequence: TGCGCCAGCAGCACTGGACAGGTAGGGACTGAAGCTTTCTTT.

This clone was detected only once. The chain joins TRBV4-1 to TRBJ2-7, with 8 bases lining up with TRBD1. CDR3 size: 16 residues. From germline, CDR1 is MGHRA and CDR2 YSYEKL. Losses at the gene ends were 4 bases for V and 3 bases for J; bases not matched to a gene: 11. The CDR3 loop reads CASSPTGATRLYEQYF. Written as DNA, the CDR3 is TGCGCCAGCAGCCCGACAGGGGCCACTAGACTCTACGAGCAGTACTTC.

V usage is TRBV7-2 and J usage is TRBJ1-1; D gene uncertain. CDR3 length: 14 amino acids. Trimming stripped 4 bases from V and 2 bases from J, with 11 bases between. The germline CDR1 and CDR2 sequences are SGHTA and FQGNSA. CDR3 in amino acids: CASSWSHSNTEAFF. The CDR3 DNA reads TGTGCCAGCAGCTGGTCCCACAGTAACACTGAAGCTTTCTTT.

A few counts support this clone. A single base separates this from a much larger clone, so it may be a read error. This chain uses TRBV15 with TRBJ2-2, with TRBD1 identical over 9 bases. J was trimmed by 3 bases and V by 4 bases; bases with no gene match: 3. Germline CDR1 and CDR2: LNHNV and YYDKDF (reference sequence). This CDR3 region has 15 residues. Here the CDR3 DNA reads TGTGCCACCAGCAACCGGGACAGGGACACCGGGGAGCTGTTTTTT. As protein: CATSNRDRDTGELFF. The full variable domain, with the rest looked up from reference TRBV15 and TRBJ2-2, is DAMVIQNPRYQVTQFGKPVTLSCSQTLNHNVMYWYQQKSSQAPKLLFHYYDKDFNNEADTPDNFQSRRPNTSFCFLDIRSPGLGDTAMYLCATSNRDRDTGELFFGEGSRLTVL.

The chain employs TRBV18 and TRBJ2-7; D possibly corresponds to TRBD2 (6 bases). The V gene's germline CDR1 is KGHSH and CDR2 LQKENI. V lost 3 bases to trimming and J lost 3 bases, with 12 bases between them. CDR3 size: 14 residues. CDR3 residues: CASSPVGGSYEQYF. CDR3 bases: TGTGCCAGCTCACCGGTGGGGGGTAGCTACGAGCAGTACTTC. Looking up the rest from reference TRBV18 and TRBJ2-7 gives the full variable domain: NAGVMQNPRHLVRRRGQEARLRCSPMKGHSHVYWYRQLPEEGLKFMVYLQKENIIDESGMPKERFSAEFPKEGPSILRIQQVVRGDSAAYFCASSPVGGSYEQYFGPGTRLTVT.

Details on this clone: At one end, the junction sequence differs from germline, possibly due to a read error. The V gene is TRBV6-6, the J gene TRBJ1-4; D gene uncertain. The CDR3 length is 14 residues. Per the germline V gene, CDR1 is MNHNY and CDR2 is SVGAGI (reference sequence). The CDR3 DNA is TGTGCCAGCAGTTTCAGAACCGGAGCCTCTCTTTGGCTTTTT. Its protein product is CASSFRTGASLWLF.

The V and J genes are TRBV28 and TRBJ2-5; 11 positions agree with TRBD1. Germline lookup yields CDR1 MDHEN and CDR2 SYDVKM. The CDR3 is 15 residues long. The trim removed 5 bases at V and 4 bases at J, leaving 6 bases unmatched. CDR3: CASSPWTGGGETQYF. The CDR3 nucleotides read TGTGCCAGCAGTCCATGGACAGGGGGCGGAGAGACCCAGTACTTC.

J is TRBJ1-2 and V is TRBV18; possibly TRBD1 for D (6 bases). This CDR3 has 13 amino acids. Trimming left V 8 bases short and J 6 bases short, with 16 bases between. CDR1 and CDR2 from the germline V gene are KGHSH and LQKENI. CDR3 amino acids: CASRQKGGDGYTF. The CDR3 DNA reads TGTGCCAGCCGGCAGAAGGGGGGGGATGGCTACACCTTC.

V usage is TRBV5-4 and J usage is TRBJ1-1, with 7 bases lining up with TRBD1. CDR1 SGHNT and CDR2 YYREEE come from the germline V gene (reference sequence). CDR3 size: 13 residues. V shed 7 bases, J shed 4 bases, and the junction held 7 bases outside the gene matches. The chain's CDR3 is CASGLQGRTEAFF. The CDR3 bases are TGTGCCAGCGGGTTACAGGGGCGCACTGAAGCTTTCTTT.

The CDR3 DNA reads TGTGCCAGCAGCCCGGCCAGGGATCACGGGGAGCTGTTTTTT. It codes for CASSPARDHGELFF. The chain has TRBV7-3 and TRBJ2-2, with a weak D call TRBD1 (5 bases). CDR3 length: 14 residues. Germline V gives CDR1 SGHTA, CDR2 FQGTGA. Trimming took 5 bases from V and 7 from J, leaving 14 bases between them. The full variable domain, rest sourced from reference TRBV7-3 and TRBJ2-2, is GAGVSQTPSNKVTEKGKYVELRCDPISGHTALYWYRQSLGQGPEFLIYFQGTGAADDSGLPNDRFFAVRPEGSVSTLKIQRTERGDSAVYLCASSPARDHGELFFGEGSRLTVL.